These T cell receptor beta chains were read from a single sample in a study of blood T cell repertoires in COVID-19. TCRdb's table, derived via immunoSEQ multiplex PCR, lists solely in-frame clones and lacks some. The table shows 90,000 to 120,000 clones, with around 89% occurring only once. Sequencing was done on a sample of peripheral blood. These receptors came from an elderly woman with acute or convalescent COVID-19. Each CDR3 is given with its conserved first and last residue. D genes are given only for firm matches. Size is omitted from some rows. Given values are once, few, many or a class for expanded clones.

TRBD1,TRBJ1-4,TRBV6-5,NA,CASSNRGTGLKKLFF
TRBD1,TRBJ1-3,TRBV5-5,once,CASSVGTGAGNTIYF
NA,TRBJ2-7,TRBV10-3,few,CAISGPGIPKEQYF
NA,TRBJ2-1,TRBV19,NA,CASSISLPFSYNEQFF
NA,TRBJ2-7,TRBV5-4,NA,CASSLGTLYEQYF
TRBD1,TRBJ2-1,TRBV7-6,once,CASSSGQGGMYEQFF
TRBD2,TRBJ2-1,TRBV28,NA,CASSLWGGTTYNEQFF
TRBD1,TRBJ2-7,TRBV29-1,NA,CSVDYPGGEQYF
TRBD1,TRBJ2-5,TRBV5-4,NA,CASSLALTGPQETQYF
NA,TRBJ2-6,TRBV19,NA,CASSTPGGVLTF
NA,TRBJ1-1,TRBV3-1/TRBV3-2,NA,CASSPSRTEAFF
NA,TRBJ1-4,TRBV20-1,NA,CSASRQGNEKLFF
TRBD1,TRBJ1-2,TRBV7-9,NA,CASSSDRQANYGYTF
TRBD1,TRBJ1-2,TRBV5-6,NA,CASSLDRGFNYGYTF
NA,TRBJ1-6,TRBV9,NA,CASSVGPTLRNSPLHF